This T cell receptor beta chain emerged from a study of blood T cells in healthy people across ages. A second PCR, run for roughly 7 to 12 cycles, used a sample-barcoded 5' primer plus a J-beta primer mix. TCRdb reprocessed the 5' RACE reads with MiXCR, giving one entry per CDR3 protein. Of over 450,000 distinct CDR3 sequences listed, approximately 25% are singletons. Samples each had at least 5.5 micrograms of total RNA extracted. Germline lookup yields CDR1 SNHLY and CDR2 FYNNEI. The CDR3 length is 15 residues. With 7 bases clipped from V and 4 bases from J, the junction kept 8 bases outside the gene matches. General study results and limits: In these data, TCR beta diversity tracked strongly with naive T cell percentage.

This clonotype was counted only a few times. Its antigen is unidentified. These data are also associated with another study on T cells of mothers and their children.

The clonotype originates from a boy aged 5-17 years in good health. This chain links TRBV2 with TRBJ2-1, with 9 bases lining up with TRBD2. Input material: blood. CDR3 region: CASTVGLATYNEQFF. As DNA, the CDR3 is TGTGCCAGCACCGTGGGACTAGCAACTTACAATGAGCAGTTCTTC.